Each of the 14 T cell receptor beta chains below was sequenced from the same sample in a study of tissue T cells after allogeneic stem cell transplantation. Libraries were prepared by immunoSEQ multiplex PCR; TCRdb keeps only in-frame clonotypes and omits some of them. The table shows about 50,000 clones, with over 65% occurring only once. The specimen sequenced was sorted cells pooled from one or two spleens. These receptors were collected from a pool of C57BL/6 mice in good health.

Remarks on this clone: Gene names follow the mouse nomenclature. CDR3 DNA, as far as it was read: TGTGCCAGCGGGTCGGGCCTTTCCAACGAAAGATTATTT. Protein: CASGSGLSNERLF. The whole CDR3 region reads CASGSGLSNERLFF. The chain links TRBV13-2 to TRBJ1-4; no clear D. The read halts 1 residue ahead of the CDR3 end, with the missing end drawn from the germline J gene. Germline V lookup: CDR1 NNHNN, CDR2 SYGAGS (reference sequence). The length of the CDR3 is 14 residues. V gave up 5 bases and J gave up 0 bases, with 8 bases separating them.

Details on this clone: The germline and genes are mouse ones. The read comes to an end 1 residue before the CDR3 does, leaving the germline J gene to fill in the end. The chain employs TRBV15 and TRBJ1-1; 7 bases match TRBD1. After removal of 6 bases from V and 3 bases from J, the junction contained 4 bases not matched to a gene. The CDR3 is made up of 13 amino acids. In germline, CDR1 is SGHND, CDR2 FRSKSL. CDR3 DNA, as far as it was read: TGTGCCAGCAGCGTTGGGACAGACACAGAAGTCTTC. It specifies CASSVGTDTEVF. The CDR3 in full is CASSVGTDTEVFF.

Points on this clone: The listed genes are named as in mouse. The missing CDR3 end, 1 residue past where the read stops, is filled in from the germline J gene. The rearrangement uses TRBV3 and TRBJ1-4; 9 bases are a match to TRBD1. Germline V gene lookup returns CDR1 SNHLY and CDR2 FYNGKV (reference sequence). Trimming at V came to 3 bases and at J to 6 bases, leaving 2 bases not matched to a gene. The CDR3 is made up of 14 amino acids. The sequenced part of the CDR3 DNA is TGTGCCAGCAGCTTCACAGGGGGCGACGAAAGATTATTT. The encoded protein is CASSFTGGDERLF. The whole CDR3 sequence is CASSFTGGDERLFF.

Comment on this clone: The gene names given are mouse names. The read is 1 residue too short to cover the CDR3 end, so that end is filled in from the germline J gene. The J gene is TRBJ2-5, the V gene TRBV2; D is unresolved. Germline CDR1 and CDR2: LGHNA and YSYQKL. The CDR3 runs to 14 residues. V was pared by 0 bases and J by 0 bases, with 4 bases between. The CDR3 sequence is CASSQEHNQDTQYF. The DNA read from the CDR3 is TGTGCCAGCAGCCAAGAACATAACCAAGACACCCAGTAC.

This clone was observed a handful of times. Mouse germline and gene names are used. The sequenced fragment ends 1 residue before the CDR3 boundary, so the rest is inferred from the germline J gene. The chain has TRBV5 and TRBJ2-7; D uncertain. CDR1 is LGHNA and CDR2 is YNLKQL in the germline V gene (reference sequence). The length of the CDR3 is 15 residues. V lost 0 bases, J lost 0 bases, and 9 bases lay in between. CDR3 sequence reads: CASSQDGKNSYEQYF. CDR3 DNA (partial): TGTGCCAGCAGCCAAGATGGGAAGAACTCCTATGAACAGTAC.

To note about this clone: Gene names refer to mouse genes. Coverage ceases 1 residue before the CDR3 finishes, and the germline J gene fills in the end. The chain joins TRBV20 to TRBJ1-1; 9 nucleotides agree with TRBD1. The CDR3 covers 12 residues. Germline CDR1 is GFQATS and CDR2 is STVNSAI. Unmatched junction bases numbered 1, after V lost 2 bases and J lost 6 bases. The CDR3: CGARTGGAEVFF. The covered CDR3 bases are TGTGGTGCTAGGACAGGGGGCGCAGAAGTCTTC.

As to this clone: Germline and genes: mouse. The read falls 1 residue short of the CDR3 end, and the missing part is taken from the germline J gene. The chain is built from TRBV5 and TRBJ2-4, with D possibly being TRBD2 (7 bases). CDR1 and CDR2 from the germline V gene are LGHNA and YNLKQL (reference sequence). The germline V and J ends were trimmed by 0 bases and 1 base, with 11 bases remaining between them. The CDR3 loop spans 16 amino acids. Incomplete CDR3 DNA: TGTGCCAGCAGCCAAGATGGGGGGCTGGGTCAAAACACCTTGTAC. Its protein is CASSQDGGLGQNTLY. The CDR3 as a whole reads CASSQDGGLGQNTLYF.

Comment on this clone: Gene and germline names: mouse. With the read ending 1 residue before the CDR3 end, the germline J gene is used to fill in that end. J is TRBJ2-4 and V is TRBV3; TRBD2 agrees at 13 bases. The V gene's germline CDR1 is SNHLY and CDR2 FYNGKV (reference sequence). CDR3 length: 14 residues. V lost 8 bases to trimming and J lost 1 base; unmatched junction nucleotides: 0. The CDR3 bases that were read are TGTGCCAGCGGGACTGGGGGGGGTCAAAACACCTTGTAC. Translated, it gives CASGTGGGQNTLY. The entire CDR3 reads CASGTGGGQNTLYF. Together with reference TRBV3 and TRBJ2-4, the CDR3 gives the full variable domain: GPKVLQIPSHQIIDMGQMVTLNCDPVSNHLYFYWYKQILGQQMEFLVNFYNGKVMEKSKLFKDQFSVERPDGSYFTLKIQPTALEDSAVYFCASGTGGGQNTLYFGAGTRLSVL.

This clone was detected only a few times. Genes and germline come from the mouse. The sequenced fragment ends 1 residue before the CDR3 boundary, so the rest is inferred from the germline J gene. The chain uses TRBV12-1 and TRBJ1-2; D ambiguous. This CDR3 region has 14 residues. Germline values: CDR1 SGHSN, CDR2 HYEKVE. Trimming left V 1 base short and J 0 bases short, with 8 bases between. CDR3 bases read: TGTGCCAGCTCTCTGAGGCCATCAAACTCCGACTACACC. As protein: CASSLRPSNSDYT. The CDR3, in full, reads CASSLRPSNSDYTF.

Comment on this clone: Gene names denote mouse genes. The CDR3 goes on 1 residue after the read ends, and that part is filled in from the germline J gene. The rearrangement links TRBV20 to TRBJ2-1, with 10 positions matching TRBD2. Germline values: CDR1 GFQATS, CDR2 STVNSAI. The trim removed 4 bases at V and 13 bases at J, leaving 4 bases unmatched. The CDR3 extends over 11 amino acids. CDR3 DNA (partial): TGTGGTGCTACTGGGGGGGCGCCCCAGTTC. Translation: CGATGGAPQF. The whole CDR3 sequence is CGATGGAPQFF.

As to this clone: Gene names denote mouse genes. This chain's CDR3 is CASSYTGLNQDTQYF. Partial CDR3 DNA: TGTGCCAGCAGCTATACTGGGCTTAACCAAGACACCCAGTAC. This chain uses TRBV4 with TRBJ2-5, with D possibly TRBD2 on 6 matching bases. The read gets to within 1 residue of the CDR3 end, and the germline J gene fills in the rest. CDR3 size: 15 residues. With 3 bases removed from V and 0 bases from J, the gap between germline ends came to 10 bases. Germline CDR1 LGHDT, CDR2 YNNKQL (reference sequence).

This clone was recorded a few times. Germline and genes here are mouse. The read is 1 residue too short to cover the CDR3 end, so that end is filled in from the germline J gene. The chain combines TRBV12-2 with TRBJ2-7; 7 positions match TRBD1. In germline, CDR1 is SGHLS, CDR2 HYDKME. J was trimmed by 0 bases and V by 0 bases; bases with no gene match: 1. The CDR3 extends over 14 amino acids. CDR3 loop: CASSLGTVSYEQYF. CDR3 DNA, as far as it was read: TGTGCCAGCTCTCTCGGGACAGTCTCCTATGAACAGTAC.

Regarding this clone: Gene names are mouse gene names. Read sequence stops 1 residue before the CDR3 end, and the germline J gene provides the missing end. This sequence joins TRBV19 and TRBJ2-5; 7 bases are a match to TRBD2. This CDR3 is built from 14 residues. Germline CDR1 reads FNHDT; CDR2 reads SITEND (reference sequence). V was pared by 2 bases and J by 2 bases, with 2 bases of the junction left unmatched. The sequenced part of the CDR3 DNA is TGTGCCAGCAGTATCTGGGGGTCCCAAGACACCCAGTAC. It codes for CASSIWGSQDTQY. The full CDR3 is CASSIWGSQDTQYF.

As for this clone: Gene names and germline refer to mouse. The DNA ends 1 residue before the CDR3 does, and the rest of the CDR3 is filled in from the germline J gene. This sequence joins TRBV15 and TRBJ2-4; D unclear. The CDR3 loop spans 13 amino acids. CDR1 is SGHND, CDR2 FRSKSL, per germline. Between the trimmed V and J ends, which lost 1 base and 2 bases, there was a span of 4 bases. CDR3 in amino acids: CASSLEPQNTLYF. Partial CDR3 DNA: TGTGCCAGCAGTTTAGAACCTCAAAACACCTTGTAC.